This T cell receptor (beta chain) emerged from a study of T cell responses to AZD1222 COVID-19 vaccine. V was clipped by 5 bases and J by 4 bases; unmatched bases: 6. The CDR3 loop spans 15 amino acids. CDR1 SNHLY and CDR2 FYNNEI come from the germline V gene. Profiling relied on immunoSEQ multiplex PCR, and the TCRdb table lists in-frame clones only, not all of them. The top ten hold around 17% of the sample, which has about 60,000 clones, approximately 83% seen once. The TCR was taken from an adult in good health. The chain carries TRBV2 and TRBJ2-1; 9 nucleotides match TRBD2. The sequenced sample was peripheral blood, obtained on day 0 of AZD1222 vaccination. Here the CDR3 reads CASSNAGGPYNEQFF. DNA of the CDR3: TGTGCCAGCAGTAACGCGGGAGGGCCGTACAATGAGCAGTTCTTC.